The sequence of this TCR beta chain was determined in a study of blood T cell repertoires in COVID-19. Background on the study: COVID-19 samples collected from the United States, Italy and Spain covered acute and convalescent phases. The cDNA or gDNA used as material had been derived from T cells, B-cell-depleted T cells, or PBMCs.

In the study's own analysis: The authors estimated nucleated cell counts from reference gene primer amplification. Sequencing was performed with immunoSEQ multiplex PCR; in TCRdb, only in-frame clones are kept and a portion is missing. The V and J calls and clone size are taken from that table; D and trimming were inferred from the DNA. The data contain about 140,000 clones, about 83% of them singletons. The V gene's germline CDR1 is MGHRA and CDR2 YSYEKL. The CDR3 consists of 14 residues. With 3 bases clipped from V and 9 bases from J, the junction kept 6 bases outside the gene matches. Sequencing input: peripheral blood. This clonotype originated in a human donor in a cohort sampled during active COVID-19. The chain recombines TRBV4-1 with TRBJ2-3; 10 bases match TRBD1. The CDR3 nucleotides are TGCGCCAGCAGCCACCGACAGGGGGCAGGGACGCAGTATTTT. It yields the protein CASSHRQGAGTQYF.